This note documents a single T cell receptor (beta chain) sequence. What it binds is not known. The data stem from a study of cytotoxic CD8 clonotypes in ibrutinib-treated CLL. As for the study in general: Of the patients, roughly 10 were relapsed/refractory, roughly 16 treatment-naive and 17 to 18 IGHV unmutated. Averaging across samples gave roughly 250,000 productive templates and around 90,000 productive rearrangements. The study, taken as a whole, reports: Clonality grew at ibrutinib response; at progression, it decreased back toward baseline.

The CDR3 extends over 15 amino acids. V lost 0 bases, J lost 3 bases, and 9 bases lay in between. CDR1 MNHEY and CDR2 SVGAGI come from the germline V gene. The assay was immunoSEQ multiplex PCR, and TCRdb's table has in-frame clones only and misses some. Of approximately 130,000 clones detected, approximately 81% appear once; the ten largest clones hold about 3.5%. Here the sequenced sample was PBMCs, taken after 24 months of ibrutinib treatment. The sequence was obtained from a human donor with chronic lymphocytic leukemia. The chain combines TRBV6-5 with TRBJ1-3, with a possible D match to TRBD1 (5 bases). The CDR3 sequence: CASSYSQQGGNTIYF. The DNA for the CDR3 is TGTGCCAGCAGTTACTCGCAGCAGGGTGGAAACACCATATATTTT.